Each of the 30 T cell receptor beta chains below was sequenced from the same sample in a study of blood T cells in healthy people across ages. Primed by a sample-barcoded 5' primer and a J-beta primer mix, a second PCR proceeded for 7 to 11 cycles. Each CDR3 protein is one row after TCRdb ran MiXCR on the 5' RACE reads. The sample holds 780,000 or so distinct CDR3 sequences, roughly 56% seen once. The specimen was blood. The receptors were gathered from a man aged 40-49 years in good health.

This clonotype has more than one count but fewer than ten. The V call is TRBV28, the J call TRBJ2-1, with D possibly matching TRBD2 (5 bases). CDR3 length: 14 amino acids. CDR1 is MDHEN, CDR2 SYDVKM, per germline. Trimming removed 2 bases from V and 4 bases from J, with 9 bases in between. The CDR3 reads CASSLSEGYNEQFF. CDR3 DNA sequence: TGTGCCAGCAGTTTAAGTGAGGGTTACAATGAGCAGTTCTTC.

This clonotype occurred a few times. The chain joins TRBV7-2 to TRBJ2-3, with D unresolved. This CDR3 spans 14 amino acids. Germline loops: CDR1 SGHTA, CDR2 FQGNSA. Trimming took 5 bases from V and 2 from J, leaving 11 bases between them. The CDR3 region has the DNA TGTGCCAGCAGCCGAGCAGACTTCACAGATACGCAGTATTTT. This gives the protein CASSRADFTDTQYF.

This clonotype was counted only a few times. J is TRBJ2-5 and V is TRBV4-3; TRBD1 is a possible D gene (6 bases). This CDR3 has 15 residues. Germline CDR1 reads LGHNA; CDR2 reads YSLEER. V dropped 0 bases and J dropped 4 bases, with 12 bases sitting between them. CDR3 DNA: TGCGCCAGCAGCCAAGAGGGGCCAGGGGTAGAGACCCAGTACTTC. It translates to CASSQEGPGVETQYF.

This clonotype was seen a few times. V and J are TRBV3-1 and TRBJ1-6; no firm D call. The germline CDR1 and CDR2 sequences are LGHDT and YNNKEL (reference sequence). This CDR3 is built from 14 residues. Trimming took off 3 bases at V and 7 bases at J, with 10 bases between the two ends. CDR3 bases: TGTGCCAGCAGCCAGGGGTGGCGGAATTCACCCCTCCACTTT. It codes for CASSQGWRNSPLHF. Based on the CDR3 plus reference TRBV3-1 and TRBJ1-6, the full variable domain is DTAVSQTPKYLVTQMGNDKSIKCEQNLGHDTMYWYKQDSKKFLKIMFSYNNKELIINETVPNRFSPKSPDKAHLNLHINSLELGDSAVYFCASSQGWRNSPLHFGNGTRLTVT.

The CDR3 DNA sequence: TGTGCCACAGCCCCCGGGACAGGGAATGAGCAGTTCTTC. It specifies CATAPGTGNEQFF. The V and J genes are TRBV24-1 and TRBJ2-1; 9 bases are shared with TRBD1. V trimming: 10 bases; J trimming: 7 bases; junction bases outside the gene matches: 7. Germline lookup yields CDR1 KGHDR and CDR2 SFDVKD. The CDR3 consists of 13 residues.

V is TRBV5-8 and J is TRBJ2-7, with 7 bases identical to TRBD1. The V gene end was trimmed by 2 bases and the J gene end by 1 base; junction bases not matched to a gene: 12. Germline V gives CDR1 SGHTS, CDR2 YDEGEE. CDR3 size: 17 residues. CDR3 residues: CASSFLDRQGASYEQYF. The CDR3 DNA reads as TGTGCCAGCAGCTTTTTAGATCGACAGGGCGCATCCTACGAGCAGTACTTC.

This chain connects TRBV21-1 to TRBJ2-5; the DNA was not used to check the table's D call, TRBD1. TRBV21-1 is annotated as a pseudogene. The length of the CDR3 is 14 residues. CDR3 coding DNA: TGTGCCAGCAGCCCCCGGACACCGCAAGAGACCCAGTACTTC. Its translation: CASSPRTPQETQYF.

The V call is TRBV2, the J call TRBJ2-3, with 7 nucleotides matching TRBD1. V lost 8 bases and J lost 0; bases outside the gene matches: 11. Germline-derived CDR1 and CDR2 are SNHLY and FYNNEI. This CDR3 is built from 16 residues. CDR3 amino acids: CASLPLDRDSTDTQYF. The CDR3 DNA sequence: TGTGCCAGCCTTCCTTTAGACAGGGATAGCACAGATACGCAGTATTTT.

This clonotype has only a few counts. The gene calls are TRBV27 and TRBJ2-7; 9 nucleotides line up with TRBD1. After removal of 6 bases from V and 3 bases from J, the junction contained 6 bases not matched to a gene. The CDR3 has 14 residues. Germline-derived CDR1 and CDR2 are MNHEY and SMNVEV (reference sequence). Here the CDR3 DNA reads TGTGCCAGCAGCACGGGACAGGGTCACTACGAGCAGTACTTC. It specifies CASSTGQGHYEQYF.

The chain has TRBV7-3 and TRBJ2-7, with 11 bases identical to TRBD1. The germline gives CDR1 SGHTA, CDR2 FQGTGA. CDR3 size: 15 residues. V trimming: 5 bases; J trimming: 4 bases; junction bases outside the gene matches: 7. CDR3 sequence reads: CASSRTGTGGYEQYF. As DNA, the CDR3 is TGTGCCAGCAGCCGCACTGGGACAGGGGGATACGAGCAGTACTTC.

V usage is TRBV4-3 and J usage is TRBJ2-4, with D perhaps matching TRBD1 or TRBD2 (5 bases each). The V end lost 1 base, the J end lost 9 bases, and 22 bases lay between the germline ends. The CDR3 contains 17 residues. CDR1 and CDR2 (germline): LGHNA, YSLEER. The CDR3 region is CASSQVGLAVGLGIQYF. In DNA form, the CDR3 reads TGCGCCAGCAGCCAAGTTGGGCTAGCAGTGGGGCTTGGCATTCAGTACTTC.

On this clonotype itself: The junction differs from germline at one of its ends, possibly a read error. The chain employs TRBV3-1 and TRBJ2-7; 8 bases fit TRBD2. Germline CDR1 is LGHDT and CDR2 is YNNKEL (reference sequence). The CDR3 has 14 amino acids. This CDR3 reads CASSQQREMYEQYF. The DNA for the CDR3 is TGTGCCAGTAGCCAACAGCGGGAGATGTACGAGCAGTACTTC.

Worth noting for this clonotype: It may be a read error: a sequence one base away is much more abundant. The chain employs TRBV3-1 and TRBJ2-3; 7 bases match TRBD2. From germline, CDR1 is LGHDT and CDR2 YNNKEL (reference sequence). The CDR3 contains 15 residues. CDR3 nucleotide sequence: TGTGCCAGCAGCCAAACCGGGGGGAGAACAGAGACGCAGTATTTT. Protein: CASSQTGGRTETQYF.

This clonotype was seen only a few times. CDR3 amino acids: CASSLLAGGREQYF. The CDR3 nucleotides read TGTGCCAGCAGTTTATTGGCAGGGGGGCGCGAGCAGTACTTC. V gene TRBV28 combines with J gene TRBJ2-4; a weak D match, TRBD1 (7 bases). With the DNA end fitting TRBJ2-7 better, the J assignment may be wrong. CDR1 and CDR2 (germline): MDHEN, SYDVKM. This CDR3 is 14 amino acids long.

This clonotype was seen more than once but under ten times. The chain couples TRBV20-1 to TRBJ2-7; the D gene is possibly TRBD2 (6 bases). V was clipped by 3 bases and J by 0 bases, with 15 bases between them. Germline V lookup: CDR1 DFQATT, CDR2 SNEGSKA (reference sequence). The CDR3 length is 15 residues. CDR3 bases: TGCAGTGCTAGGGATCAGACTAGAGCCTCCTACGAGCAGTACTTC. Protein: CSARDQTRASYEQYF.

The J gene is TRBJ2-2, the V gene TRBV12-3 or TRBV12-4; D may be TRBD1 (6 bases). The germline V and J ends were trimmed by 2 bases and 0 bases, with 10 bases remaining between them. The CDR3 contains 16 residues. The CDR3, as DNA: TGTGCCAGCAGTTTACGGGACACCTCGAACACCGGGGAGCTGTTTTTT. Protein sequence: CASSLRDTSNTGELFF.

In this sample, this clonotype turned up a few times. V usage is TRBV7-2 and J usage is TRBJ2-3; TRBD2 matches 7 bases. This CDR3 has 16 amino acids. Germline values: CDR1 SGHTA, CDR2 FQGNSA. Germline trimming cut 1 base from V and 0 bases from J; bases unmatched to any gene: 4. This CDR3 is CASSLVWGGSTDTQYF. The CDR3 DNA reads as TGTGCCAGCAGCTTAGTGTGGGGGGGAAGCACAGATACGCAGTATTTT. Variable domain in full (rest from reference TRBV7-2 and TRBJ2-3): GAGVSQSPSNKVTEKGKDVELRCDPISGHTALYWYRQSLGQGLEFLIYFQGNSAPDKSGLPSDRFSAERTGGSVSTLTIQRTQQEDSAVYLCASSLVWGGSTDTQYFGPGTRLTVL.

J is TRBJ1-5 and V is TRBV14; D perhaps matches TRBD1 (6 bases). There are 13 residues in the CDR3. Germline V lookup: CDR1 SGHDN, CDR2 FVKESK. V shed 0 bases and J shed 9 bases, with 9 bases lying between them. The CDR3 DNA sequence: TGTGCCAGCAGCCAAGAACAGGGTTCGCCCCAGCATTTT. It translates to CASSQEQGSPQHF.

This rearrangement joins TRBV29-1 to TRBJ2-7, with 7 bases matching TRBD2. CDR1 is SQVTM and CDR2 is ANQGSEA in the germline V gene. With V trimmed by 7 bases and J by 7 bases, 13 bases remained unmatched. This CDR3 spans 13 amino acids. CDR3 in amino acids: CSGANIAGYEQYF. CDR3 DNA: TGCAGCGGGGCAAACATAGCGGGCTATGAGCAGTACTTC.

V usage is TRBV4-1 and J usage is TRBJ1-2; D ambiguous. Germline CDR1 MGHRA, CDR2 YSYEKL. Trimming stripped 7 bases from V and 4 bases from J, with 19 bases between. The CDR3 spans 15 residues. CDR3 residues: CASTTTPSNPYGYTF. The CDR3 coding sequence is TGCGCCAGCACCACAACACCCAGTAATCCCTATGGCTACACCTTC.

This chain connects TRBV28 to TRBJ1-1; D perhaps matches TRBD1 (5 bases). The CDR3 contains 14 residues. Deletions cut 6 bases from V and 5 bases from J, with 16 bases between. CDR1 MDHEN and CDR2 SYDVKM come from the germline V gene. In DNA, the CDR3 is TGTGCCAGCAGGCGGGTGGGGGAAGGGACTGAAGCTTTCTTT. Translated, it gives CASRRVGEGTEAFF.

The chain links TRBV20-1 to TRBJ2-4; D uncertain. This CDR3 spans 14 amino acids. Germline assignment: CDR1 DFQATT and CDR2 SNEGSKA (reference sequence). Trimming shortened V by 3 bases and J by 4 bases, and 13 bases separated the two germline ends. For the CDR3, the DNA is TGCAGTGCTAGGTGGGCCTCTCGTAAAAACATTCAGTACTTC. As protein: CSARWASRKNIQYF.

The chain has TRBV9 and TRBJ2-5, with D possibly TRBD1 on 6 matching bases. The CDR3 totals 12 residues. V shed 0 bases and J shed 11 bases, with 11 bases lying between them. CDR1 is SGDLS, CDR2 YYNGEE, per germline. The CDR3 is CASSVVGGEQYF. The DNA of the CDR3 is TGTGCCAGCAGCGTAGTAGGGGGAGAGCAGTACTTC. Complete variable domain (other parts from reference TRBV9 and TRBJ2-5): DSGVTQTPKHLITATGQRVTLRCSPRSGDLSVYWYQQSLDQGLQFLIQYYNGEERAKGNILERFSAQQFPDLHSELNLSSLELGDSALYFCASSVVGGEQYFGPGTRLLVL.

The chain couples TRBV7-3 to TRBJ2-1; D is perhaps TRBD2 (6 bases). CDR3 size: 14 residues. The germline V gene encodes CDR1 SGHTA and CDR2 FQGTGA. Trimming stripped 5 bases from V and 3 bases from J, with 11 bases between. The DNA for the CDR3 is TGTGCCAGCAGCGCTAACGGGGGCTACAATGAGCAGTTCTTC. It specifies CASSANGGYNEQFF.

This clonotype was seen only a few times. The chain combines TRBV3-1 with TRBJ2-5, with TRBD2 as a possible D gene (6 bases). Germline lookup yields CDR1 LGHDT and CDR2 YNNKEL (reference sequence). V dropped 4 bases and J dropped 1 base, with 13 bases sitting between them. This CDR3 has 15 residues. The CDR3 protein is CASSREGGIQETQYF. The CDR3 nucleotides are TGTGCCAGCAGCCGCGAAGGAGGGATCCAAGAGACCCAGTACTTC.

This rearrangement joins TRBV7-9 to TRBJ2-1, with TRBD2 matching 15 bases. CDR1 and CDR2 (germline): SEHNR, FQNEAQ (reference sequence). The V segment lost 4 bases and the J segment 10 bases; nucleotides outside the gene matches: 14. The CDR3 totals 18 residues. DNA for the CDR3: TGTGCCAGCAGCTCGGGACTAGCGGGAGGAGGGTCGATTAAGGAGCAGTTCTTC. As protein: CASSSGLAGGGSIKEQFF.

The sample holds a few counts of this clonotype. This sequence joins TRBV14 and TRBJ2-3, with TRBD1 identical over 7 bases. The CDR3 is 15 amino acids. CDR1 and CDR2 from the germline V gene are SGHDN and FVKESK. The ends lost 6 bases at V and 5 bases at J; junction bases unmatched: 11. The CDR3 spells CASRHTGVGGDTQYF. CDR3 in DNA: TGTGCCAGCAGACATACAGGGGTCGGTGGAGATACGCAGTATTTT.

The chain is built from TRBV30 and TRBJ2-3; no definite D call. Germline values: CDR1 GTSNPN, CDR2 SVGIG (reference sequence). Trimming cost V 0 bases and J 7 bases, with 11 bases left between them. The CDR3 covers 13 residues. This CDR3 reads CAWSVPVTYTQYF. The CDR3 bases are TGTGCCTGGAGTGTACCCGTCACGTATACGCAGTATTTT.

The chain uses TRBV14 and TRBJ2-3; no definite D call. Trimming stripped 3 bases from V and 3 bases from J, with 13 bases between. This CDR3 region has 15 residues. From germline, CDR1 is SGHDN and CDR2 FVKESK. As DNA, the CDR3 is TGTGCCAGCAGCCACAACCACTTTGGGACAGATACGCAGTATTTT. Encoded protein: CASSHNHFGTDTQYF.

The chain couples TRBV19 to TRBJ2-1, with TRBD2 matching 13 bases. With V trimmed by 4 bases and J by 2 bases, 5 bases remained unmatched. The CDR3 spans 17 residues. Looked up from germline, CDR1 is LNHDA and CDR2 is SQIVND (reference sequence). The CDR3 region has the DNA TGTGCCAGTAGTACGGGACTAGCGGGACGGACCTACAATGAGCAGTTCTTC. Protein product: CASSTGLAGRTYNEQFF.